A selection of T cell receptor beta chains follows, all from one sample in a study of T cell clonotyping in hematopoietic cell transplantation. Generated by immunoSEQ multiplex PCR, the TCRdb table keeps only in-frame clones and is missing some. Seen here are about 69,000 clones, roughly 93% observed once, and the top ten hold roughly 1.7%. The sequenced sample was peripheral blood mononuclear cells. These receptor sequences come from a man over 45 in good health. Some clones in this sample may be carry-over from other donors' samples. Both conserved end residues are part of each CDR3. The D gene is left open where the match is weak. Only some rows state a clone size, as once, few, many or a class for expanded clones.

J: TRBJ2-7; D: NA; V: TRBV23-1; size: NA; DNA: TGCGCCAGCAGCCAAAAATTATCCGAGCAGTACTTC; CDR3: CASSQKLSEQYF
J: TRBJ2-2; D: NA; V: TRBV5-6; size: NA; DNA: TGTGCCAGCAGCTCGTTACCAGCGGGCCTCACCGGGGAGCTGTTTTTT; CDR3: CASSSLPAGLTGELFF
J: TRBJ2-2; D: NA; V: TRBV25-1; size: NA; DNA: TGTGCCAGCAGTTCTGACCGCGTGGGAACCGGGGAGCTGTTTTTT; CDR3: CASSSDRVGTGELFF
J: TRBJ2-1; D: NA; V: TRBV6-5; size: once; DNA: TGTGCCAGCAGTTACGATGGTAGCTCCTACAATGAGCAGTTCTTC; CDR3: CASSYDGSSYNEQFF
J: TRBJ2-7; D: NA; V: TRBV1; size: NA; DNA: TGCACCAGCAGCCAAGAAGGCCAGATCTCCTACGAGCAGTACTTC; CDR3: CTSSQEGQISYEQYF
J: TRBJ1-3; D: TRBD1; V: TRBV10-3; size: once; DNA: TGTGCCATCAGTTCAGGGGGCTCTGGAAACACCATATATTTT; CDR3: CAISSGGSGNTIYF
J: TRBJ2-3; D: TRBD1; V: TRBV6-5; size: NA; DNA: TGTGCCAGCAGTATGAGACAGGGAGTCACAGATACGCAGTATTTT; CDR3: CASSMRQGVTDTQYF
J: TRBJ2-1; D: TRBD1; V: TRBV28; size: NA; DNA: TGTGCCAGCAGTCCCACAGGGGGTCGAGAGCAGTTCTTC; CDR3: CASSPTGGREQFF
J: TRBJ1-2; D: NA; V: TRBV6-6; size: NA; DNA: TGTGCCAGCGACAACGGACAGACTAACTATGGCTACACCTTC; CDR3: CASDNGQTNYGYTF
J: TRBJ2-7; D: NA; V: TRBV7-2; size: once; DNA: TGTGCCAGCAGCTCTTTCTACGAGCAGTACTTC; CDR3: CASSSFYEQYF
J: TRBJ1-1; D: NA; V: TRBV4-3; size: once; DNA: TGCGCCAGCAGCCAAGTGAGGGGAGGGGACACTGAAGCTTTCTTT; CDR3: CASSQVRGGDTEAFF
J: TRBJ1-5; D: NA; V: TRBV6-1; size: NA; DNA: TGTGCCAGCAGTGAACTGGGGGGCAATAGCAATCAGCCCCAGCATTTT; CDR3: CASSELGGNSNQPQHF
J: TRBJ2-3; D: NA; V: TRBV28; size: NA; DNA: TGTGCCAGCAGTTCTCCAGGGGTTACAGATACGCAGTATTTT; CDR3: CASSSPGVTDTQYF
J: TRBJ2-3; D: TRBD2; V: TRBV7-6; size: NA; DNA: TGTGCCAGCAGCTTAACCCTCCCTAGCGGGGGGATAGATACGCAGTATTTT; CDR3: CASSLTLPSGGIDTQYF
J: TRBJ2-7; D: NA; V: TRBV29-1; size: once; DNA: TGCAGCGTTGGTGGCAGAGCCTACGAGCAGTACTTC; CDR3: CSVGGRAYEQYF
J: TRBJ2-5; D: NA; V: TRBV9; size: NA; DNA: TGTGCCAGCAGCGATTCGAGATGGACACCACAAGAGACCCAGTACTTC; CDR3: CASSDSRWTPQETQYF
J: TRBJ2-7; D: TRBD1; V: TRBV12-5; size: NA; DNA: TGTGCTAGTGCCCTGTCGACAGGGGGGTCTGTTCGTGAGCAGTACTTC; CDR3: CASALSTGGSVREQYF
J: TRBJ1-4; D: NA; V: TRBV27; size: once; DNA: TGTGCCAGCAGTTTAGGGCCGTCACCTAATGAAAAACTGTTTTTT; CDR3: CASSLGPSPNEKLFF
J: TRBJ1-1; D: TRBD1; V: TRBV9; size: once; DNA: TGTGCCAGCAGCTACTCCGGGACAGGGGAAATGGCTTTCTTT; CDR3: CASSYSGTGEMAFF
J: TRBJ1-1; D: NA; V: TRBV11-2; size: NA; DNA: TGTGCCAGCAGCTTAGCCTGGGGCGGTTTGAACACTGAAGCTTTCTTT; CDR3: CASSLAWGGLNTEAFF
J: TRBJ1-5; D: NA; V: TRBV19; size: NA; DNA: TGTGCCAGTAGTGGCTATTTGAATCAGCCCCAGCATTTT; CDR3: CASSGYLNQPQHF
J: TRBJ2-7; D: NA; V: TRBV6-1; size: NA; DNA: TGTGCCAGCAGTGAAGCGGGGGGGCGCATCCACGAGCAGTACTTC; CDR3: CASSEAGGRIHEQYF
J: TRBJ2-7; D: NA; V: TRBV11-3; size: NA; DNA: TGTGCCAGCAGCTTAGAACCAGGACCCTTCTACGAGCAGTACTTC; CDR3: CASSLEPGPFYEQYF
J: TRBJ1-2; D: NA; V: TRBV5-8; size: once; DNA: TGTGCCAGCAGCTTACGGCAGTTACTTAACTATGGCTACACCTTC; CDR3: CASSLRQLLNYGYTF
J: TRBJ2-3; D: NA; V: TRBV6-5; size: NA; DNA: TGTGCCAGCAGTTACTCGAACGTCGGAGATACGCAGTATTTT; CDR3: CASSYSNVGDTQYF
J: TRBJ1-2; D: TRBD1; V: TRBV7-2; size: NA; DNA: TGTGCCAGCAGCAAAGGGGGCAGACTTTATGGCTACACCTTC; CDR3: CASSKGGRLYGYTF
J: TRBJ2-3; D: NA; V: TRBV4-1; size: NA; DNA: TGCGCCAGCAGCCAAGGAGACGGACAGGGACTATTAGATACGCAGTATTTT; CDR3: CASSQGDGQGLLDTQYF
J: TRBJ2-3; D: TRBD2; V: TRBV30; size: NA; DNA: TGTGCCTGGAGTAGAGGACTAGCGGAGGATACGCAGTATTTT; CDR3: CAWSRGLAEDTQYF
J: TRBJ1-1; D: NA; V: TRBV9; size: NA; DNA: TGTGCCAGCAGCGTGGGAGGGACCACTGAAGCTTTCTTT; CDR3: CASSVGGTTEAFF
J: TRBJ1-5; D: TRBD1; V: TRBV19; size: NA; DNA: TGTGCCAGTAGTAGCGCGACAGGGTTGGGTCAGCCCCAGCATTTT; CDR3: CASSSATGLGQPQHF
J: TRBJ2-1; D: TRBD1; V: TRBV4-1; size: NA; DNA: TGCGCCAGCAGCCAAGTCGGCCGGGACAGATACAATGAGCAGTTCTTC; CDR3: CASSQVGRDRYNEQFF
J: TRBJ2-2; D: TRBD2; V: TRBV7-2; size: NA; DNA: TGTGCCAGCAGCTTACAAGCGGCGGGAGGAATCACCGGGGAGCTGTTTTTT; CDR3: CASSLQAAGGITGELFF
J: TRBJ1-5; D: TRBD1; V: TRBV29-1; size: NA; DNA: TGCAGCGTTTCCGGGACAGGCGGAGATCAGCCCCAGCATTTT; CDR3: CSVSGTGGDQPQHF
J: TRBJ1-1; D: NA; V: TRBV25-1; size: few; DNA: TGTGCCAGCAGCGCCCGGCGGGGCAATGAAGCTTTCTTT; CDR3: CASSARRGNEAFF
J: TRBJ1-1; D: NA; V: TRBV29-1; size: NA; DNA: TGCAGCGTAACCCCCGCCCCTCGGACCGAAGCTTTCTTT; CDR3: CSVTPAPRTEAFF
J: TRBJ2-7; D: TRBD1; V: TRBV7-9; size: NA; DNA: TGTGCCAGCAGCTTAGGTCTGGGGGACAGCCCCTACGAGCAGTACTTC; CDR3: CASSLGLGDSPYEQYF
J: TRBJ2-3; D: TRBD2; V: TRBV7-7; size: NA; DNA: TGTGCCAGCAGCTTGGAGACTAGCGAGGATACGCAGTATTTT; CDR3: CASSLETSEDTQYF
J: TRBJ2-1; D: TRBD2; V: TRBV19; size: NA; DNA: TGTGCCAGTAGTCCTAGCGGGAATAACGGCAATGAGCAGTTCTTC; CDR3: CASSPSGNNGNEQFF
J: TRBJ2-7; D: NA; V: TRBV6-5; size: NA; DNA: TGTGCCAGCAGTTACTCGGACAGTTCCTACGAGCAGTACTTC; CDR3: CASSYSDSSYEQYF
J: TRBJ1-2; D: TRBD1; V: TRBV29-1; size: NA; DNA: TGCAGCGCTGAGACAGGGGCCTTCTATGGCTACACCTTC; CDR3: CSAETGAFYGYTF
J: TRBJ2-3; D: NA; V: TRBV5-1; size: NA; DNA: TGCGCCAGCAGCTTACGCGGGGGCACAGATACGCAGTATTTT; CDR3: CASSLRGGTDTQYF
J: TRBJ1-3; D: NA; V: TRBV6-1; size: few; DNA: TGTGCCAGCAGTGAAGCGCTTCGTTCTATCACGAACTCTGGAAACACCATATATTTT; CDR3: CASSEALRSITNSGNTIYF
J: TRBJ2-5; D: TRBD2; V: TRBV7-9; size: once; DNA: TGTGCCAGCAGCTTAAGGCGGGGGGTCTCCCAAGAGACCCAGTACTTC; CDR3: CASSLRRGVSQETQYF
J: TRBJ2-7; D: NA; V: TRBV7-6; size: NA; DNA: TGTGCCAGCAGCTCTCAGGGCCACGAGCAGTACTTC; CDR3: CASSSQGHEQYF
J: TRBJ2-7; D: TRBD1; V: TRBV5-6; size: NA; DNA: TGTGCCAGCAGCGCCCCGGGACAGGGAAGCTCCTACGAGCAGTACTTC; CDR3: CASSAPGQGSSYEQYF
J: TRBJ1-6; D: TRBD1; V: TRBV6-5; size: NA; DNA: TGTGCCAGCAGTAAGGGACAGGGTAATTCACCCCTCCACTTT; CDR3: CASSKGQGNSPLHF
J: TRBJ2-7; D: NA; V: TRBV7-6; size: NA; DNA: TGTGCCAGCAGCTTAGGCTCAGGGCAGGTCTTGGAGCAGTACTTC; CDR3: CASSLGSGQVLEQYF
J: TRBJ1-5; D: NA; V: TRBV30; size: NA; DNA: TGTGCCTGGAGTGGAAGGGGCCAGCCCCAGCATTTT; CDR3: CAWSGRGQPQHF
J: TRBJ2-2; D: TRBD2; V: TRBV19; size: NA; DNA: TGTGCCAGTAGTATAGAGGCGGGGGGCCTTCGGAACACCGGGGAGCTGTTTTTT; CDR3: CASSIEAGGLRNTGELFF
J: TRBJ2-7; D: NA; V: TRBV28; size: once; DNA: TGTGCCAGCAGTTCTACCCGAGGATTCTACGAGCAGTACTTC; CDR3: CASSSTRGFYEQYF
J: TRBJ2-2; D: NA; V: TRBV7-2; size: NA; DNA: TGTGCCAGCAGCCAAACAAGGGGGGCCGGGGAGCTGTTTTTT; CDR3: CASSQTRGAGELFF
J: TRBJ2-3; D: NA; V: TRBV30; size: NA; DNA: TGTGCCTGGAGTGTACGGGGGACAGATACGCAGTATTTT; CDR3: CAWSVRGTDTQYF
J: TRBJ2-1; D: TRBD2; V: TRBV6-5; size: NA; DNA: TGTGCCAGCAGTCCGAGGGGAGGGGATGAGCAGTTCTTC; CDR3: CASSPRGGDEQFF
J: TRBJ1-1; D: NA; V: TRBV14; size: NA; DNA: TGTGCCAGCAGCCAAAGGACTGGTAGGAACACTGAAGCTTTCTTT; CDR3: CASSQRTGRNTEAFF
J: TRBJ2-2; D: NA; V: TRBV5-1; size: NA; DNA: TGCGCCAGCAGCTTGGAACTAGGCGTTATCGGGGAGCTGTTTTTT; CDR3: CASSLELGVIGELFF
J: TRBJ2-6; D: NA; V: TRBV11-2; size: NA; DNA: TGTGCCAGCAGCTTCCGGGGACACCCCGGGGCCAACGTCCTGACTTTC; CDR3: CASSFRGHPGANVLTF
J: TRBJ2-2; D: NA; V: TRBV29-1; size: NA; DNA: TGCAGCGCCGGGACAACGAACACCGGGGAGCTGTTTTTT; CDR3: CSAGTTNTGELFF
J: TRBJ1-5; D: NA; V: TRBV28; size: NA; DNA: TGTGCCAGCAGTTTAATGGAAGTGCTGAATAGCAATCAGCCCCAGCATTTT; CDR3: CASSLMEVLNSNQPQHF
J: TRBJ1-5; D: NA; V: TRBV5-6; size: NA; DNA: TGTGCCAGCAGCTTCACCGGGGAGCAGCCCCAGCATTTT; CDR3: CASSFTGEQPQHF